Reported below is one TCR beta chain. In the source study's methods: Reference gene primer amplification gave nucleated cell count estimates. Produced via immunoSEQ multiplex PCR; TCRdb's table is partial and in-frame only. V and J calls plus clone size are reproduced from that table; the DNA served to infer D and trimming. The sample carries approximately 190,000 clones, more than 75% recorded once. These data belong to a study of blood T cell repertoires in COVID-19. Background on the study: Spain, Italy and the United States supplied samples that represented acute and convalescent COVID-19. T cells, B-cell-depleted T cells, or PBMCs supplied cDNA or gDNA.

The sequence was obtained from a man aged 40-50 years with active or convalescent COVID-19. The sample taken for sequencing was peripheral blood.

The CDR3 is CATSGGTGVTDTQYF. CDR3 bases: TGTGCCACCAGTGGAGGGACAGGTGTAACAGATACGCAGTATTTT. The chain carries TRBV24-1 and TRBJ2-3; TRBD1 matches 8 bases. J was trimmed by 3 bases and V by 5 bases; bases with no gene match: 6. The CDR3 consists of 15 residues. CDR1 and CDR2 from the germline V gene are KGHDR and SFDVKD.